The 3 T cell receptor beta chains presented below share a single source sample, sequenced in a study of cytomegalovirus exposure and HLA in healthy donors. 60 Vbeta and 13 Jbeta primers were used in PCR. Data came from immunoSEQ multiplex PCR; TCRdb stores just in-frame clones and leaves some out. In the table there are roughly 70,000 clones, approximately 90% of which are singletons. Sequencing was performed on PBMCs. The receptors come from a woman in her twenties or thirties in good health and CMV-seropositive.

This clone has just one count. The chain carries TRBV19 and TRBJ2-7; TRBD2 agrees at 13 bases. Trimming removed 5 bases from V and 4 bases from J; junction bases left unmatched: 2. Germline CDR1 is LNHDA and CDR2 is SQIVND (reference sequence). This CDR3 has 14 amino acids. CDR3 region: CASSWTSGSYEQYF. CDR3 bases: TGTGCCAGTAGTTGGACTAGCGGGAGTTACGAGCAGTACTTC.

This chain joins TRBV4-1 and TRBJ2-5; 11 nucleotides align to TRBD2. The CDR3 covers 15 residues. Germline CDR1 is MGHRA and CDR2 is YSYEKL. V trimming: 7 bases; J trimming: 2 bases; junction bases outside the gene matches: 6. Here the CDR3 DNA reads TGCGCCAGCACCCCCGGGACTAGCGGACAAGAGACCCAGTACTTC. This gives the protein CASTPGTSGQETQYF.

This clone was found a few times. The chain carries TRBV28 and TRBJ2-5; D call uncertain. The CDR3 sequence is 14 residues long. Germline CDR1 and CDR2: MDHEN and SYDVKM. V lost 1 base, J lost 7 bases, and 13 bases lay in between. The CDR3 sequence is CASSLYGQERTQYF. DNA of the CDR3: TGTGCCAGCAGTTTATACGGCCAAGAGCGGACCCAGTACTTC.